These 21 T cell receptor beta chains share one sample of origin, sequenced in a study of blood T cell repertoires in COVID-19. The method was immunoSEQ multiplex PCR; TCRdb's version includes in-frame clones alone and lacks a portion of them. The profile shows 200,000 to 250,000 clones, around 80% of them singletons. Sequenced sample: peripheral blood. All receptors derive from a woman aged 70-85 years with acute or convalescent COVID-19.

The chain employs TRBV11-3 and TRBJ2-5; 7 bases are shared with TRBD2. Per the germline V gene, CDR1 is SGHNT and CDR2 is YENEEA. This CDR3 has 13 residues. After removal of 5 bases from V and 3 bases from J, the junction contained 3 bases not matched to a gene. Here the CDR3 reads CASSDTSEETQYF. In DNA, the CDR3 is TGTGCCAGCAGCGATACTAGCGAAGAGACCCAGTACTTC.

CDR3 amino acids: CASTKGDAINQPQHF. The DNA for the CDR3 is TGTGCCAGTACCAAGGGGGACGCCATCAATCAGCCCCAGCATTTT. This chain joins TRBV19 and TRBJ1-5; maybe TRBD1 (6 bases). The CDR3 has 15 amino acids. Looked up from germline, CDR1 is LNHDA and CDR2 is SQIVND (reference sequence). The V end lost 7 bases, the J end lost 3 bases, and 16 bases lay between the germline ends.

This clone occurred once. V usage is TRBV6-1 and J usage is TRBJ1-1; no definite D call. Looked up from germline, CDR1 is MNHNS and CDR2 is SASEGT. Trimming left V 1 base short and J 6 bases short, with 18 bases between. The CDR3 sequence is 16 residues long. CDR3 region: CASSEGGLVGGSEAFF. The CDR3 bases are TGTGCCAGCAGTGAAGGAGGGCTCGTAGGTGGTTCTGAAGCTTTCTTT.

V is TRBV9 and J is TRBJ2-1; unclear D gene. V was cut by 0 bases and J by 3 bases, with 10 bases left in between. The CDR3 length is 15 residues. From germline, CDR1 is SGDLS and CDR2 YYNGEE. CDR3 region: CASSVDSNHYNEQFF. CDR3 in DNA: TGTGCCAGCAGCGTAGACTCTAACCACTACAATGAGCAGTTCTTC.

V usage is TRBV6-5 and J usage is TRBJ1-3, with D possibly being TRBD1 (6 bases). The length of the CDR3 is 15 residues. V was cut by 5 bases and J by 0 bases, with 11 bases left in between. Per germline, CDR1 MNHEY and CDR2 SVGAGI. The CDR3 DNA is TGTGCCAGCAGTACTCAGGGGACCTCTGGAAACACCATATATTTT. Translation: CASSTQGTSGNTIYF.

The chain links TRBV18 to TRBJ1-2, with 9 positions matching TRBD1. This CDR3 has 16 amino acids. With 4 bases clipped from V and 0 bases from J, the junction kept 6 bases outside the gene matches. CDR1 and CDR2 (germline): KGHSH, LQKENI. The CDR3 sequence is CASSLGTGTANYGYTF. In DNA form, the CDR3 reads TGTGCCAGCTCACTTGGGACAGGGACAGCTAACTATGGCTACACCTTC.

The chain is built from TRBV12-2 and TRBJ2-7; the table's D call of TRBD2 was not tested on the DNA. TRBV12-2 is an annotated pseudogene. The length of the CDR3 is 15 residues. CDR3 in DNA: TGTGCAAGTCGCCTCAGGACTAGCGGGAGCTACGAGCAGTACTTC. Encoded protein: CASRLRTSGSYEQYF.

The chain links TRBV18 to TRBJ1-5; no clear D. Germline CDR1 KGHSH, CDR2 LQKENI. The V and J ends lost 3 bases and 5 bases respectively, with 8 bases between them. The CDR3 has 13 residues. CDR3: CASSPYRDQPQHF. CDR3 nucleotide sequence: TGTGCCAGCTCACCCTACAGAGATCAGCCCCAGCATTTT.

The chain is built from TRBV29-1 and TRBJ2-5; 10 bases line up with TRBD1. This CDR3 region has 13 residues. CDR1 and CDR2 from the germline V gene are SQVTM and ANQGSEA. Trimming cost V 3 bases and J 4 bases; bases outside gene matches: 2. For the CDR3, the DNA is TGCAGCGTTGATGGACAGGGGGTAGAGACCCAGTACTTC. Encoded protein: CSVDGQGVETQYF.

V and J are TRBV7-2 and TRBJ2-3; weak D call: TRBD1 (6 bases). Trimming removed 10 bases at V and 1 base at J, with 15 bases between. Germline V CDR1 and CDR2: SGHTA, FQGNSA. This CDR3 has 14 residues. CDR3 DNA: TGTGCCACCTCGAAAAACAGGGGCACAGATACGCAGTATTTT. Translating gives CATSKNRGTDTQYF.

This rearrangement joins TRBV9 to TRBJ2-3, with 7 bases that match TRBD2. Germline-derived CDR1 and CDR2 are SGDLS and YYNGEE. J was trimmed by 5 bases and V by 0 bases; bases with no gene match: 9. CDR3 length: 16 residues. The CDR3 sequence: CASSVAEGGSRDTQYF. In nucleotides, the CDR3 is TGTGCCAGCAGCGTAGCGGAGGGAGGGTCGAGAGATACGCAGTATTTT. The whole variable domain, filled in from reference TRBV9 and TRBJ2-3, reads DSGVTQTPKHLITATGQRVTLRCSPRSGDLSVYWYQQSLDQGLQFLIQYYNGEERAKGNILERFSAQQFPDLHSELNLSSLELGDSALYFCASSVAEGGSRDTQYFGPGTRLTVL.

Written as DNA, the CDR3 is TGTGCCAGCAGCAACGGGGGGTCTAATGAAAAACTGTTTTTT. The encoded protein is CASSNGGSNEKLFF. The chain joins TRBV6-6 to TRBJ1-4; D may be TRBD1 (5 bases). Trimming shortened V by 6 bases and J by 3 bases, and 11 bases separated the two germline ends. Germline loops: CDR1 MNHNY, CDR2 SVGAGI (reference sequence). The CDR3 consists of 14 residues.

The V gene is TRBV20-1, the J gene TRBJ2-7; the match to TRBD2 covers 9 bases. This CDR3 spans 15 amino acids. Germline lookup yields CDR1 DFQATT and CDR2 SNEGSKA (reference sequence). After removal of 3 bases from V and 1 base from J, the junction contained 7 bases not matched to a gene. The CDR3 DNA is TGCAGTGCTAGTCCGCAGACTAGCGGTTCCTACGAGCAGTACTTC. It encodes CSASPQTSGSYEQYF.

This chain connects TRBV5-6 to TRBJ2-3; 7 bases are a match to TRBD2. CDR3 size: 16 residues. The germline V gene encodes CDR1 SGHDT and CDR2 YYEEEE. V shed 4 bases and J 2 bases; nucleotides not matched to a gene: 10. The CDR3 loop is CASSLRDYSYTDTQYF. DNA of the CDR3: TGTGCCAGCAGCCTCCGGGACTACTCATACACAGATACGCAGTATTTT.

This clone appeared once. Here the CDR3 reads CASSIVDRGFENEQFF. The CDR3 coding sequence is TGTGCCAGTAGTATCGTGGACAGGGGATTCGAGAATGAGCAGTTCTTC. The chain has TRBV19 and TRBJ2-1; 9 bases match TRBD1. CDR1 and CDR2 from the germline V gene are LNHDA and SQIVND (reference sequence). There are 16 residues in the CDR3. Unmatched junction bases numbered 10, after V lost 3 bases and J lost 7 bases.

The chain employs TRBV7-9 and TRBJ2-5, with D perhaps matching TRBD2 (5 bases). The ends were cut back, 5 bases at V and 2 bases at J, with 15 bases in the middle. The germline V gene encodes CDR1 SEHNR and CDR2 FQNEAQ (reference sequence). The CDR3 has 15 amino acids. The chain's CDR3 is CASSRDALGQETQYF. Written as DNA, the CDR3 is TGTGCCAGCAGCCGAGATGCACTAGGGCAAGAGACCCAGTACTTC.

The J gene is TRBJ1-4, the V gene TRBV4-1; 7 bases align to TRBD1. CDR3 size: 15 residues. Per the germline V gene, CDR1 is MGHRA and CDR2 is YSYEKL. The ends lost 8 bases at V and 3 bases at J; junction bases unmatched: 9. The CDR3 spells CASSTGAGPNEKLFF. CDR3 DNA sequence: TGCGCCAGCTCAACAGGGGCGGGTCCTAATGAAAAACTGTTTTTT.

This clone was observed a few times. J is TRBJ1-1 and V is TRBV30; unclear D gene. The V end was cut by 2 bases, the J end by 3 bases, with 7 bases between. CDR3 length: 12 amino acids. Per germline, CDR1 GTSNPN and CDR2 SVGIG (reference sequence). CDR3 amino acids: CAWSLGYTEAFF. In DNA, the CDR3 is TGTGCCTGGAGTTTGGGCTACACTGAAGCTTTCTTT.

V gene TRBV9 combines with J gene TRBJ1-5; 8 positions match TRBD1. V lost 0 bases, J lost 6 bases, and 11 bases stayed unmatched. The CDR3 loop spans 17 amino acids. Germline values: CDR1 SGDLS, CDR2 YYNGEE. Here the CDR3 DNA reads TGTGCCAGCAGCGTAGTCTCCCGGACAGGGTGTAGTCAGCCCCAGCATTTT. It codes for CASSVVSRTGCSQPQHF.

The CDR3 DNA is TGTGCCAGCAGCGACACGGCCGGGGGGGGCGATGGCTACACCTTC. As protein: CASSDTAGGGDGYTF. The chain has TRBV2 and TRBJ1-2, with TRBD1 as a possible D gene (6 bases). The CDR3 is 15 amino acids. CDR1 SNHLY and CDR2 FYNNEI come from the germline V gene. Deletions cut 6 bases from V and 6 bases from J, with 20 bases between.

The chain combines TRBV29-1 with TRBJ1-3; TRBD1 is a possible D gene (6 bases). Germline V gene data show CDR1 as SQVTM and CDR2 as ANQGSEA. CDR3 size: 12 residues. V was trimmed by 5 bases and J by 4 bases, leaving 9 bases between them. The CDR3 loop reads CSVQGSGNTIYF. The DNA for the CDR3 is TGCAGCGTTCAGGGGTCCGGAAACACCATATATTTT.